The 8 T cell receptor beta chains listed next were all sequenced from one sample in a study of radiotherapy plus CTLA-4 blockade in lung cancer. Sequencing was performed with immunoSEQ multiplex PCR; in TCRdb, only in-frame clones are kept and a portion is missing. The data show about 120,000 clones, 81% seen once. The specimen was peripheral blood, collected from a patient treated with radiotherapy plus ipilimumab. The receptors here all came from a human donor with non-small cell lung cancer that progressed on radiotherapy plus ipilimumab. Some clones in this sample may be carry-over from other donors' samples.

The chain is built from TRBV19 and TRBJ2-7; TRBD1 aligns across 9 bases. The CDR3 sequence is 15 residues long. J lost 1 base, V lost 5 bases, and 6 bases had no gene match. Germline values: CDR1 LNHDA, CDR2 SQIVND (reference sequence). Here the CDR3 reads CASSPGQGRSYEQYF. The CDR3, as DNA: TGTGCCAGTAGTCCGGGACAGGGAAGATCCTACGAGCAGTACTTC.

V is TRBV5-1 and J is TRBJ2-7; the match to TRBD1 covers 8 bases. CDR1 is SGHRS, CDR2 YFSETQ, per germline. The CDR3 runs 15 residues. Trimming at V came to 0 bases and at J to 4 bases, leaving 6 bases not matched to a gene. CDR3: CASSLVRQGAYEQYF. As DNA, the CDR3 is TGCGCCAGCAGCTTGGTGAGGCAGGGGGCGTACGAGCAGTACTTC.

Within the sample, this clone is medium-sized. This chain joins TRBV5-1 and TRBJ1-2, with 7 bases identical to TRBD1. With V trimmed by 4 bases and J by 4 bases, 13 bases remained unmatched. Germline CDR1 and CDR2: SGHRS and YFSETQ. This CDR3 comprises 16 residues. CDR3 sequence (DNA): TGCGCCAGCAGCCTTGCCACAGGGGCCTCGACCTATGGCTACACCTTC. This translates into CASSLATGASTYGYTF. The full variable domain, its missing parts supplied by reference TRBV5-1 and TRBJ1-2, is KAGVTQTPRYLIKTRGQQVTLSCSPISGHRSVSWYQQTPGQGLQFLFEYFSETQRNKGNFPGRFSGRQFSNSRSEMNVSTLELGDSALYLCASSLATGASTYGYTFGSGTRLTVV.

This clone was observed once. The chain links TRBV7-2 to TRBJ1-1; 7 nucleotides line up with TRBD1. The V and J ends lost 2 bases and 1 base, in that order; junction bases with no gene match: 10. CDR3 length equals 17 residues. Germline lookup yields CDR1 SGHTA and CDR2 FQGNSA. The CDR3 is CASSLSSTGYRNTEAFF. The CDR3 DNA sequence: TGTGCCAGCAGCTTATCGTCGACAGGGTATAGGAACACTGAAGCTTTCTTT.

This clone was recorded only once. One end of the junction fails to match germline, which may point to a read error. The chain joins TRBV6-1 to TRBJ2-3, with D unresolved. CDR3 size: 14 residues. CDR1 MNHNS and CDR2 SASEGT come from the germline V gene. The CDR3 coding sequence is TGTGCCGGCAGAAGCGAGATACGCAGTAAAGGCCAGTATTTT. It codes for CAGRSEIRSKGQYF.

The chain carries TRBV5-1 and TRBJ2-7, with 12 bases fitting TRBD1. This CDR3 spans 18 amino acids. The ends lost 0 bases at V and 3 bases at J; junction bases unmatched: 10. Germline CDR1 and CDR2: SGHRS and YFSETQ. CDR3 protein: CASSLAGPGTGGFYEQYF. In DNA form, the CDR3 reads TGCGCCAGCAGCTTGGCCGGCCCAGGGACAGGGGGCTTCTACGAGCAGTACTTC.

The CDR3 reads CAISDAGADTQYF. Written as DNA, the CDR3 is TGTGCCATCAGTGACGCGGGGGCAGATACGCAGTATTTT. J is TRBJ2-3 and V is TRBV10-3; 7 bases fit TRBD2. V lost 3 bases to trimming and J lost 4 bases; unmatched junction nucleotides: 1. Germline lookup yields CDR1 ENHRY and CDR2 SYGVKD. CDR3 length: 13 residues.

The V gene is TRBV5-1, the J gene TRBJ1-1; D is unclear. Germline CDR1 reads SGHRS; CDR2 reads YFSETQ. The CDR3 loop spans 18 amino acids. Trimming took off 4 bases at V and 6 bases at J, with 28 bases between the two ends. The CDR3 sequence is CASSLSGVRLMGSAEAFF. As DNA, the CDR3 is TGCGCCAGCAGCCTGTCCGGCGTTCGGTTGATGGGTTCCGCTGAAGCTTTCTTT. Based on the CDR3 plus reference TRBV5-1 and TRBJ1-1, the full variable domain is KAGVTQTPRYLIKTRGQQVTLSCSPISGHRSVSWYQQTPGQGLQFLFEYFSETQRNKGNFPGRFSGRQFSNSRSEMNVSTLELGDSALYLCASSLSGVRLMGSAEAFFGQGTRLTVV.